The clone carrying this TCR beta chain has only a few counts. The data are from a study of blood T cell repertoires in COVID-19. Whole-study context: PBMCs, B-cell-depleted T cells, or T cells were the source of the cDNA or gDNA that made up the material.

As originally analysed: Reference gene primer amplification gave estimated nucleated cell counts. Method: immunoSEQ multiplex PCR; TCRdb's copy keeps in-frame clones and lacks some. The V and J calls and clone size are taken from that table; D and trimming were inferred from the DNA. Of 75,000 to 100,000 clones listed, around 87% were seen once; the top ten hold 7.4%. CDR1 is MNHEY, CDR2 SVGAGI, per germline. J gave up 2 bases and V 6 bases, and 7 bases lay outside the gene matches. This CDR3 has 15 residues. The sequenced sample consisted of peripheral blood. This receptor was taken from a human donor with acute or convalescent COVID-19. The donor label of this sample is uncertain. The rearrangement joins TRBV6-5 to TRBJ1-1; TRBD1 agrees at 9 bases. The CDR3 loop is CASRGTGGANTEAFF. The CDR3 nucleotides read TGTGCCAGCAGGGGAACAGGGGGCGCAAACACTGAAGCTTTCTTT.